These T cell receptor beta chains were read from a single sample in a study of response to subunit inactivated influenza vaccine. Each CDR3 protein is one row after TCRdb ran MiXCR on the RT-PCR reads. In the table there are roughly 780,000 distinct CDR3 sequences, around a sixth of which are singletons. Sequenced material: PBMCs from blood, taken approximately 5 days after vaccination. All receptors derive from a man in his fifties or sixties who received an inactivated influenza vaccine. The CDR3 runs from the conserved cysteine through the conserved F or W. Each record gives: V gene, J gene, D gene, clone size, CDR3 DNA, CDR3 protein. The D gene is left open where the match is weak. For some rows the clone size is stated as once, few or many, or as a class when expanded; others skip it.

v_call: TRBV6-2/TRBV6-3
j_call: TRBJ2-7
d_call: .
clone_size: few
cdr3_nt: TGTGCCAGCAGCCTACAGGGCGATGTCTCCTACGAGCAGTACTTC
cdr3_aa: CASSLQGDVSYEQYF

v_call: TRBV20-1
j_call: TRBJ2-5
d_call: .
clone_size: .
cdr3_nt: TGCAGTGCTGGCGCGCCAGGCGTCCTAGCCAAGACCCAGTACTTC
cdr3_aa: CSAGAPGVLAKTQYF

v_call: TRBV5-4
j_call: TRBJ2-4
d_call: .
clone_size: few
cdr3_nt: TGTGCCAGCAGCTCCCAGGGATCCAAAAACATTCAGTACTTC
cdr3_aa: CASSSQGSKNIQYF

v_call: TRBV6-1
j_call: TRBJ2-3
d_call: .
clone_size: few
cdr3_nt: TGTGCCAGCAGGCCGGAGGGGGGAAGCACAGATACGCAGTATTTT
cdr3_aa: CASRPEGGSTDTQYF

v_call: TRBV11-1
j_call: TRBJ1-3
d_call: .
clone_size: few
cdr3_nt: TGTGCCAGCAGCTCTCTACCGGGACAATTTTTTCGTCTCTCTGGAAACACCATATATTTT
cdr3_aa: CASSSLPGQFFRLSGNTIYF

v_call: TRBV2
j_call: TRBJ2-2
d_call: .
clone_size: .
cdr3_nt: TGTGCCAGCAGTTCCTTAGGACCCTTCACCGGGGAGCTGTTTTTT
cdr3_aa: CASSSLGPFTGELFF

v_call: TRBV29-1
j_call: TRBJ2-1
d_call: TRBD2
clone_size: .
cdr3_nt: TGCAGCGGCCGGGCGGGAGGGTACAATGAGCAGTTCTTC
cdr3_aa: CSGRAGGYNEQFF

v_call: TRBV7-9
j_call: TRBJ2-3
d_call: TRBD2
clone_size: .
cdr3_nt: TGTGCCAGCAGCTGGGGACTAGCGAGAACAGATACGCAGTATTTT
cdr3_aa: CASSWGLARTDTQYF

v_call: TRBV6-1
j_call: TRBJ2-5
d_call: .
clone_size: .
cdr3_nt: TGTGCCAGCAGCCTTAAATGGGCCCAAGAGACCCAGTACTTC
cdr3_aa: CASSLKWAQETQYF

v_call: TRBV5-1
j_call: TRBJ2-7
d_call: .
clone_size: .
cdr3_nt: TGCGCCAGCAGCTTCCTCGTCACGGAGGCCTACGAGCAGTACTTC
cdr3_aa: CASSFLVTEAYEQYF

v_call: TRBV29-1
j_call: TRBJ2-4
d_call: TRBD2
clone_size: .
cdr3_nt: TGCAGCGCTGGAGGTCCTAGCGGGGAAAAAAACATTCAGTACTTC
cdr3_aa: CSAGGPSGEKNIQYF

v_call: TRBV4-2
j_call: TRBJ2-3
d_call: TRBD2
clone_size: .
cdr3_nt: TGTGCCAGCAACCGCGGGGGGAGCACAGATACGCAGTATTTT
cdr3_aa: CASNRGGSTDTQYF

v_call: TRBV7-8
j_call: TRBJ2-3
d_call: .
clone_size: few
cdr3_nt: TGTGCCAGCAGCTCCCGGGCCTCCGGCGCAGATACGCAGTATTTT
cdr3_aa: CASSSRASGADTQYF

v_call: TRBV6-1
j_call: TRBJ2-7
d_call: .
clone_size: few
cdr3_nt: TGTGCCGGGGCTTTGGGGGGGCTGGACGAGCAGTACTTC
cdr3_aa: CAGALGGLDEQYF

v_call: TRBV4-3
j_call: TRBJ2-1
d_call: .
clone_size: .
cdr3_nt: TGCGCCAGCAGCCAAGAACTAGAAGGTGAATACAATGAGCAGTTCTTC
cdr3_aa: CASSQELEGEYNEQFF

v_call: TRBV9
j_call: TRBJ2-2
d_call: .
clone_size: many
cdr3_nt: TGTGCCAGCAGCGGAGTTTCGGGTGCTCTCAAGGCCGGGGAGCTGTTTTTT
cdr3_aa: CASSGVSGALKAGELFF

v_call: TRBV6-5
j_call: TRBJ2-3
d_call: TRBD2
clone_size: many
cdr3_nt: TGTGCCAGCAGTTACACCTCTAGCGGGACGGGAGATACGCAGTATTTT
cdr3_aa: CASSYTSSGTGDTQYF

v_call: TRBV6-2/TRBV6-3
j_call: TRBJ2-1
d_call: TRBD1
clone_size: many
cdr3_nt: TGCGCCAGCAGCTACAGGGGAGATGAGCAGTTCTTC
cdr3_aa: CASSYRGDEQFF

v_call: TRBV20-1
j_call: TRBJ2-1
d_call: TRBD2
clone_size: .
cdr3_nt: TGCAGTGCTAGAGGTTGGGCTAGCGGGAGAGTCAATGAGCAGTTCTTC
cdr3_aa: CSARGWASGRVNEQFF

v_call: TRBV7-8
j_call: TRBJ1-1
d_call: .
clone_size: few
cdr3_nt: TGTGCCAGCAGCTTAGCGCCCGCGGGGGAAGCTTTCTTT
cdr3_aa: CASSLAPAGEAFF

v_call: TRBV29-1
j_call: TRBJ2-5
d_call: TRBD1
clone_size: .
cdr3_nt: TGCAGCGTTGGAGGGACAGGGGGAGAGACCCAGTACTTC
cdr3_aa: CSVGGTGGETQYF

v_call: TRBV15
j_call: TRBJ2-1
d_call: .
clone_size: few
cdr3_nt: TGTGCCACCAGCAGTGCGTATGAGCAGTTCTTC
cdr3_aa: CATSSAYEQFF

v_call: TRBV9
j_call: TRBJ1-5
d_call: .
clone_size: few
cdr3_nt: TGTGCCAGCAGCGTAGATGGGGTCAGCAATCAGCCCCAGCATTTT
cdr3_aa: CASSVDGVSNQPQHF

v_call: TRBV7-6
j_call: TRBJ2-7
d_call: .
clone_size: few
cdr3_nt: TGTGCCAGCAGCTTAGCGTCGGGAAGTGAGGAGCAGTACTTC
cdr3_aa: CASSLASGSEEQYF

v_call: TRBV20-1
j_call: TRBJ1-4
d_call: .
clone_size: few
cdr3_nt: TGCAGTGCTAGATCCGGGGGAGACACTAATGAAAAACTGTTTTTT
cdr3_aa: CSARSGGDTNEKLFF

v_call: TRBV30
j_call: TRBJ1-1
d_call: .
clone_size: few
cdr3_nt: TGTGCCGAGCAGGGTTGGAACACTGAAGCTTTCTTT
cdr3_aa: CAEQGWNTEAFF

v_call: TRBV10-3
j_call: TRBJ2-7
d_call: .
clone_size: many
cdr3_nt: TGTGCCATCTCCCCCACACCCTACGAGCAGTACTTC
cdr3_aa: CAISPTPYEQYF

v_call: TRBV19
j_call: TRBJ1-2
d_call: .
clone_size: few
cdr3_nt: TGTGCCAGTAGTGAAAACACTAACTATGGCTACACCTTC
cdr3_aa: CASSENTNYGYTF

v_call: TRBV12-3/TRBV12-4
j_call: TRBJ1-5
d_call: .
clone_size: many
cdr3_nt: TGTGCCAGCAGTCTATATAGCAATCAGCCCCAGCATTTT
cdr3_aa: CASSLYSNQPQHF

v_call: TRBV6-2/TRBV6-3
j_call: TRBJ1-2
d_call: .
clone_size: .
cdr3_nt: TGTGCCAGCAGTCGTGGCCTAACGAGGGGCTACACCTTC
cdr3_aa: CASSRGLTRGYTF

v_call: TRBV12-3/TRBV12-4
j_call: TRBJ2-3
d_call: .
clone_size: .
cdr3_nt: TGTGCCAGCAGTCCGGTGGCAGGAGCCGATACGCAGTATTTT
cdr3_aa: CASSPVAGADTQYF

v_call: TRBV7-6
j_call: TRBJ2-1
d_call: .
clone_size: few
cdr3_nt: TGTGCCAGCAGCTTAGGGTTGTGGGAGAATGAGCAGTTCTTC
cdr3_aa: CASSLGLWENEQFF

v_call: TRBV4-3
j_call: TRBJ2-1
d_call: .
clone_size: few
cdr3_nt: TGCGCCAGCAGCCCCGGGAAGAGCTCCTACAATGAGCAGTTCTTC
cdr3_aa: CASSPGKSSYNEQFF

v_call: TRBV7-8
j_call: TRBJ1-6
d_call: .
clone_size: .
cdr3_nt: TGTGCCAGCAGACATCTGGATTCGTCCCTCCACTTT
cdr3_aa: CASRHLDSSLHF

v_call: TRBV3-1
j_call: TRBJ2-7
d_call: TRBD1
clone_size: once
cdr3_nt: TGTGCCAGCAGCCAAGATATAACAGGGGCGGACGAGCAGTACTTC
cdr3_aa: CASSQDITGADEQYF

v_call: TRBV6-2/TRBV6-3
j_call: TRBJ2-5
d_call: TRBD2
clone_size: few
cdr3_nt: TGTGCCAGCAGTTACTCGAGCGTTTCCCAGACTAGCGGACGACAAGAGACCCAGTACTTC
cdr3_aa: CASSYSSVSQTSGRQETQYF

v_call: TRBV5-1
j_call: TRBJ2-2
d_call: .
clone_size: few
cdr3_nt: TGCGCCAGCAGCTTGGAGCTTACTCACACCGGGGAGCTGTTTTTT
cdr3_aa: CASSLELTHTGELFF

v_call: TRBV20-1
j_call: TRBJ2-7
d_call: TRBD1
clone_size: few
cdr3_nt: TGCAGTGCTAGGTCGACAGGGGCTGGGGAGCAGTACTTC
cdr3_aa: CSARSTGAGEQYF

v_call: TRBV4-3
j_call: TRBJ2-7
d_call: TRBD1
clone_size: few
cdr3_nt: TGCGCCAGCAGCCAAGTTGTCCGGACAGGCCCCTACGAGCAGTACTTC
cdr3_aa: CASSQVVRTGPYEQYF

v_call: TRBV20-1
j_call: TRBJ1-4
d_call: .
clone_size: .
cdr3_nt: TGCAGTGCTCGAGGGGGGGAAAGGCCAACTAATGAAAAACTGTTTTTT
cdr3_aa: CSARGGERPTNEKLFF

v_call: TRBV10-3
j_call: TRBJ1-2
d_call: .
clone_size: .
cdr3_nt: TGTGCCATCAGTGATAGGGCAGCTTCTAACTATGGCTACACCTTC
cdr3_aa: CAISDRAASNYGYTF

v_call: TRBV12-3/TRBV12-4
j_call: TRBJ1-1
d_call: .
clone_size: few
cdr3_nt: TGTGCCAGCAGAGGCTACGGGGGAACTGAAGCTTTCTTT
cdr3_aa: CASRGYGGTEAFF

v_call: TRBV6-2/TRBV6-3
j_call: TRBJ2-7
d_call: .
clone_size: few
cdr3_nt: TGTGCCAGCAGGAGGACAGCAAGCTCCTACGAGCAGTACTTC
cdr3_aa: CASRRTASSYEQYF

v_call: TRBV29-1
j_call: TRBJ2-7
d_call: TRBD2
clone_size: many
cdr3_nt: TGCAGCGTTGAGGCTAGCGGGAGATACGAGCAGTACTTC
cdr3_aa: CSVEASGRYEQYF

v_call: TRBV20-1
j_call: TRBJ2-7
d_call: TRBD1
clone_size: .
cdr3_nt: TGCAGTGCCCCCGACAGGGGGCGGTCATCCTACGAGCAGTACTTC
cdr3_aa: CSAPDRGRSSYEQYF

v_call: TRBV5-1
j_call: TRBJ2-7
d_call: TRBD1
clone_size: few
cdr3_nt: TGCGCCAGCAGCTTGCGGACAGGGGAATACGAGCAGTACTTC
cdr3_aa: CASSLRTGEYEQYF

v_call: TRBV24-1
j_call: TRBJ2-2
d_call: TRBD1
clone_size: many
cdr3_nt: TGTGCCACCAGCGCCGGGACAGGGGATCTCGGGGAGCTGTTTTTT
cdr3_aa: CATSAGTGDLGELFF

v_call: TRBV7-8
j_call: TRBJ2-3
d_call: TRBD2
clone_size: .
cdr3_nt: TGTGCCAGCAGATTGCGTAGGGTAGCGGGTAGCACAGATACGCAGTATTTT
cdr3_aa: CASRLRRVAGSTDTQYF

v_call: TRBV20-1
j_call: TRBJ2-1
d_call: .
clone_size: .
cdr3_nt: TGCAGTGCTAGAGATCCCAGCGGCCCCTACAATGAGCAGTTCTTC
cdr3_aa: CSARDPSGPYNEQFF

v_call: TRBV7-3
j_call: TRBJ2-1
d_call: .
clone_size: .
cdr3_nt: TGTGCCAGCAGCTTATGGTTCGAGATTGGGTGGGGGACCTGCAATGAGCAGTTCTTC
cdr3_aa: CASSLWFEIGWGTCNEQFF

v_call: TRBV6-5
j_call: TRBJ2-2
d_call: .
clone_size: .
cdr3_nt: TGTGCCAGCAGTTACTCTCGAGGGGACGGGGAGCTGTTTTTT
cdr3_aa: CASSYSRGDGELFF

v_call: TRBV7-6
j_call: TRBJ2-3
d_call: TRBD2
clone_size: .
cdr3_nt: TGTGCCAGCAGCCGACGACTAGCGGGAGCCTCTCCAGATACGCAGTATTTT
cdr3_aa: CASSRRLAGASPDTQYF